The source of this T cell receptor (beta chain) is a study of read filtering for tumor transcriptome and immune sequencing. Study-wide results and limits: Compared with RNA-seq, IR-seq gave much higher clonotype depth and reliability. In IR-seq, single-read clonotypes were around 85% of clonotypes but about 3.5% of reads.

Molecular barcoded adaptors covering alpha/delta and beta/gamma chains were used on roughly 400 ng RNA. TCRdb processed the reads anew with MiXCR; each CDR3 protein has one entry. The table has roughly 130,000 distinct CDR3 sequences, around 13% seen once. At least ten counts were recorded for this clonotype. Its antigen is still unknown. V was trimmed by 3 bases and J by 3 bases, leaving 9 bases between them. Germline CDR1 is KGHSH and CDR2 is LQKENI. This CDR3 has 14 residues. The chain combines TRBV18 with TRBJ1-5; D is unresolved. This TCR derives from a donor at least 40 years old with multiple myeloma. Sequenced input: a population of CD138-negative cells sorted from bone marrow. The DNA for the CDR3 is TGTGCCAGCTCACCGTTGGCAGACAATCAGCCCCAGCATTTT. Encoded protein: CASSPLADNQPQHF.